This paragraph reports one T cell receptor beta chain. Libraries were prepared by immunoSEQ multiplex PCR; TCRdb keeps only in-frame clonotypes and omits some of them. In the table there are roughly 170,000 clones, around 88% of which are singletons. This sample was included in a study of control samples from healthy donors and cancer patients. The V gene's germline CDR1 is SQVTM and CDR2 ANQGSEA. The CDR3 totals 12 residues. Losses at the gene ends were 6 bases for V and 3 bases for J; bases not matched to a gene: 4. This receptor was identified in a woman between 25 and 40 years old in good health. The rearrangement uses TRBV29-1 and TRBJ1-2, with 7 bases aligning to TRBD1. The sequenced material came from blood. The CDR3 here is CSVGGPDYGYTF. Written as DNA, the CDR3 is TGCAGCGTAGGGGGCCCGGACTATGGCTACACCTTC.